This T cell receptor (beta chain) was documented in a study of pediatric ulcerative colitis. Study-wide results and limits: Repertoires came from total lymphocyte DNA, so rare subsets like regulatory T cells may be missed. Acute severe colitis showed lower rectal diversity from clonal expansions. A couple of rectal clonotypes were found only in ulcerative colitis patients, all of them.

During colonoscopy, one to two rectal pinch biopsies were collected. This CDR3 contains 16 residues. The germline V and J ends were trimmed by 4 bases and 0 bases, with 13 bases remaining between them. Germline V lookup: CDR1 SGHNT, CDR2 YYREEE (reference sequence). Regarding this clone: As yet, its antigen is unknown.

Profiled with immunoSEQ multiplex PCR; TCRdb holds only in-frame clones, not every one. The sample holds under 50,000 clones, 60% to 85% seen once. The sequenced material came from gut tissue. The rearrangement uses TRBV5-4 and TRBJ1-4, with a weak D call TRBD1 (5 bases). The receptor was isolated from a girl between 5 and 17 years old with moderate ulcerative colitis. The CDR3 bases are TGTGCCAGCAGCCCGGGGACGGCCGCAACTAATGAAAAACTGTTTTTT. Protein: CASSPGTAATNEKLFF.